This is a list of T cell receptor beta chains from one sample in a study of T cell repertoires in cytomegalovirus infection. Antigens of these TCRs are unknown. TCRdb re-derived calls from the reads in MiXCR, one entry per CDR3 protein. The sample has some 560,000 distinct CDR3 sequences, about 40% seen once. The sample here was cultured PBMCs, taken from culture after CMV antigen stimulation. Receptor source: a human donor in good health (CMV status not recorded). Some clones in this sample may be carry-over from other donors' samples. CDR3s include the opening cysteine and the closing phenylalanine or tryptophan. D genes are given only for firm matches. Expanded clones get a size class; other rows say once, few or many, or leave the size out.

clone_size | j_call | d_call | v_call | cdr3_nt | cdr3_aa
- | TRBJ2-7 | - | TRBV10-2 | TGCGCCGGTCGACAGGGCGGGGGTTACGAGCAGTACTTC | CAGRQGGGYEQYF
few | TRBJ2-7 | - | TRBV7-2 | TGTGCCAGCAGCTTAGTAGGGGGCGGGAGAACCGAGCAGTACTTC | CASSLVGGGRTEQYF
- | TRBJ2-3 | TRBD1 | TRBV5-1 | TGCGCCAGCAGCTCTCCAACCCTGGGACAGGGGGCTAGTACAGATACGCAGTATTTT | CASSSPTLGQGASTDTQYF
few | TRBJ2-7 | - | TRBV3-1 | TGTGCCAGCAGCCAAGTACGGTCATCCGAGCAGTACTTC | CASSQVRSSEQYF
- | TRBJ2-3 | TRBD2 | TRBV6-8 | TGTGCCAGCCGCGGACTAGCGGGAGTCACAGATACGCAGTATTTT | CASRGLAGVTDTQYF
- | TRBJ2-2 | - | TRBV7-2 | TGTGCCAGCAGCCGGACATGGGGAACCGGGGAGCTGTTTTTT | CASSRTWGTGELFF
many | TRBJ2-1 | TRBD2 | TRBV7-2 | TGTGCCAGCAGCGCCCGGCGACTATACCAACTAGCGGAGGGAAATGAGCAGTTCTTC | CASSARRLYQLAEGNEQFF
- | TRBJ2-3 | - | TRBV7-9 | TGTGCCCTTCAGGCGGAGTTTAGCACAGATACGCAGTATTTT | CALQAEFSTDTQYF
few | TRBJ2-5 | TRBD2 | TRBV10-3 | TGTGCCATCAGTGCGACGACTAGCGAGAACCAAGAGACCCAGTACTTC | CAISATTSENQETQYF
- | TRBJ1-5 | - | TRBV6-2/TRBV6-3 | TGTGCCAGCAGTTCCAGACGGGGTCAGCCCCAGCATTTT | CASSSRRGQPQHF
- | TRBJ2-1 | TRBD2 | TRBV7-2 | TGTGCCAGCAGCTTAAATAGCGGGAGATTTAAGCAGTTCTTC | CASSLNSGRFKQFF
few | TRBJ1-1 | - | TRBV7-8 | TGTGCCAGCAGCTCAACCAGGGCCGCGATGAACACTGAAGCTTTCTTT | CASSSTRAAMNTEAFF
- | TRBJ2-5 | TRBD2 | TRBV20-1 | TGCAGTGCCCGACCTAGCGGGAGGGGAGAGACCCAGTACTTC | CSARPSGRGETQYF
- | TRBJ2-2 | TRBD1 | TRBV7-2 | TGTGCCAGCAGCCCAATCGCCTTCTCAGGGGGTGCCGGGGAGCTGTTTTTT | CASSPIAFSGGAGELFF
- | TRBJ1-6 | TRBD1 | TRBV7-2 | TGTGCCAGCAGCAGATGGGGACAGCTATTAAATTCACCCCTCCACTTT | CASSRWGQLLNSPLHF
few | TRBJ1-1 | TRBD1 | TRBV27 | TGTGCCAGCAGTGCTGACCGGGACAGGGAAGCTTTCTTT | CASSADRDREAFF
few | TRBJ1-2 | TRBD1 | TRBV7-2 | TGTGCCAGCAGGTTCGGGACAGGGGACTATGGCTACACCTTC | CASRFGTGDYGYTF
- | TRBJ2-7 | TRBD1 | TRBV6-5 | TGTGCCAGCAGTTATTCCGGGACAGGGGCGGTCGAGCAGTACTTC | CASSYSGTGAVEQYF
- | TRBJ2-5 | TRBD2 | TRBV15 | TGTGCCACCAGCCCGGGAGGCGCGAGCTCAGAGACCCAGTACTTC | CATSPGGASSETQYF
- | TRBJ2-3 | TRBD1 | TRBV2 | TGTGCCAGCAGTGAACGCCGGGACAGGGTTCCGGATACGCAGTATTTT | CASSERRDRVPDTQYF
- | TRBJ2-1 | - | TRBV27 | TGTGCCACCTCGCGACAGGTCTTCTACAATGAGCAGTTCTTC | CATSRQVFYNEQFF
- | TRBJ1-2 | - | TRBV4-3 | TGCGCCAGCAGCCAAGATGCTGAGAGGGGTAACTATGGCTACACCTTC | CASSQDAERGNYGYTF
- | TRBJ1-5 | - | TRBV7-4 | TGTGCCAGCAGCGTGGCCAATCAGCCCCAGCATTTT | CASSVANQPQHF
once | TRBJ2-1 | - | TRBV4-1 | TGCGCCAGCAGCCAAGATCGGGGCCACGAGTTGGATTGGAGCTACAATGAGCAGTTCTTC | CASSQDRGHELDWSYNEQFF
- | TRBJ1-2 | - | TRBV20-1 | TGCAGTGCAACTTATCCGGGACGGGTAAAAAACACCTTC | CSATYPGRVKNTF
- | TRBJ2-5 | TRBD1 | TRBV20-1 | TGCAGTGCTAATATACAGGGGCTCCAAGAGACCCAGTACTTC | CSANIQGLQETQYF
- | TRBJ1-2 | - | TRBV7-9 | TGTGCCAGCAGCTTAGCGGGACAATTCAGGCAGGCCGTCGGCCAATACACCTTC | CASSLAGQFRQAVGQYTF
- | TRBJ2-1 | TRBD2 | TRBV7-8 | TGTGCCAGCAGCTTCCCAGGACTAGCGATATACAATGAGCAGTTCTTC | CASSFPGLAIYNEQFF
few | TRBJ2-3 | TRBD1 | TRBV6-6 | TGTGCCAGCCGGGACAGGGTCACAGATACGCAGTATTTT | CASRDRVTDTQYF